This T cell receptor (beta chain) is from a study of shared clonotypes between healthy human individuals (dated by TCRdb to 2018 to 2020). At the level of the whole study: The cohort comprised two women and a few men aged 18 to 49 years. For each donor, three plates each were used for CD4 naive and CD4 memory, two plates were used for CD8 naive, and one plate was used for CD8 memory. To estimate repertoire size and how much clonotype sharing occurs between individuals, the study deeply sequenced the blood TCR repertoires of about five healthy adults. Per donor, leukapheresis produced somewhere between about 0.9 and 9.5 billion PBMCs. To increase sequencing depth and limit assay-specific biases, different laboratories used diverse techniques to prepare libraries and sequence TCR repertoires.

As encoded in the germline V gene, CDR1 is MNHEY while CDR2 is SVGAGI. From the cysteine up to the phenylalanine, the CDR3 has a length of 14 residues. Only the CDR3 DNA is retained, 42 bases long and in frame from the first base. V gives up 5 bases and J gives up 4 bases, and the segment between their germline ends measures 14 bases. Broad study findings and their caveats: Only blood was sampled, and tissue TCR repertoires likely differ from those in blood. The small number of donors limited the genetic and exposure-history diversity represented. Pairwise subsampling indicated that sequencing depth was expected to affect the degree of clonotype sharing among donors. Higher generation probabilities were observed for clonotypes shared by all four sorted-subset donors than for non-shared clonotypes. Larger estimated clonotype richness was generally found for naive subsets than for memory subsets. Rarefaction of sorted-subset datasets indicated incomplete sequencing despite the large sequencing depth. Approximately 5% of naive CD4, 3.5% of naive CD8, around 2.3% of memory CD4, and roughly 0.4% of memory CD8 clonotypes were shared across four donors.

About this clone: This receptor's antigen is unknown. No base-level quality is on record; no much larger clone is a single base apart.

The donors were healthy, HIV-negative adults with no recently reported acute infections or vaccinations. Only Caucasian adults living in Nashville, Tennessee, USA were represented among the donors. CD4+ T cells were enriched by magnetic negative selection; naive cells were then positively selected on CD45RA, and the negative fraction formed the memory subset. Blood was collected by leukapheresis, and PBMCs were isolated by Ficoll-Histopaque density gradient centrifugation and then cryopreserved in liquid nitrogen vapor phase. Analytical flow cytometry was used to check the purity and quantity of each magnetically sorted T cell population. From each sorted fraction, genomic DNA was isolated and quantified by UV absorbance on a Nanodrop 2000c. TCR CDR3 regions were amplified from genomic DNA by multiplex PCR using the deep immunoSEQ assay. Genomic DNA extracted from each cell subset was distributed evenly over all wells of several immunoSEQ 96-well plates, and each plate served as one replicate. Each replicate PCR for sorted subsets received around 0.2 ug genomic DNA, equal to roughly 29,000 T cell genomes. Purified libraries were quantified with a Qubit 3.0 fluorometer, sized on a Bioanalyzer 2100, and re-quantified with the KAPA Library Quantification kit. A separate single-read 150-cycle Illumina NextSeq 550 flow cell was used to sequence each immunoSEQ 96-well plate. In the original analysis: Because the immunoSEQ output included only junctional sequences and no quality scores, the filtering could not be the same as the filtering used for full-length reads. Sequences were annotated with PyIR, a Python wrapper for IgBLAST v1.9, using IMGT germline references to assign V/J genes and CDR3. Reads with weak V/J assignments (E-value above 1e-6), missing CDR3, stop codons, out-of-frame junctions, or ambiguous translated residues were removed. V3J clonotypes were defined as sequences sharing the same inferred V gene, J gene, and CDR3 amino acid sequence. The percentage overlap between two repertoires was calculated by dividing the number of shared unique clonotypes by the size of the smaller repertoire. Three approaches were used to assess repertoire richness: RTK rarefaction, the Chao1 estimator, and Recon v2.1 estimates of unobserved clonotypes. Generation probabilities for all TCRbeta clonotypes obtained by the gDNA method from a few donors were computed using OLGA. TCRdb holds this immuneACCESS table with in-frame rearrangements only. Some clones are missing; in checked studies, unresolved V genes explain under half, and the rest has no known cause. The D gene and trimming were derived from the DNA, and the V and J assignments and clone size from that table. In this sample the table shows roughly 2,300,000 clones, less than 95% of which occur a single time. The ten biggest clones cover roughly 0.34% of the sample.

The specimen sequenced was naive CD4+ T cells from PBMCs. The meaning of the sample's cell subset or site label: CD45RA+ positively selected. This sequence uses TRBV6-5 and TRBJ2-5, with TRBD1 tentatively as D gene (6 bases match). The sequence was collected from a man aged 18-30 years in good health. Some clones in this sample may be carry-over from other donors' samples. The CDR3: CASSADTGRETQYF. Read as DNA, the sequence is TGTGCCAGCAGTGCAGATACAGGGCGAGAGACCCAGTACTTC.